These 32 T cell receptor beta chains originate from one sample sequenced in a study of T cell repertoires in cytomegalovirus infection. TCRdb reprocessed the reads via MiXCR and lists one record per CDR3 protein. The sample lists approximately 750,000 distinct CDR3 sequences; 35% were seen once. Specimen: PBMCs. These TCRs come from a human donor in good health (CMV status not recorded). Some clones in this sample may be carry-over from other donors' samples.

The J gene is TRBJ1-3, the V gene TRBV7-6, with D tentatively TRBD1 (6 bases). CDR1 and CDR2 (germline): SGHVS, FNYEAQ. Trimming pared 4 bases from V and 0 bases from J, leaving 25 bases between. This CDR3 comprises 20 residues. Here the CDR3 reads CASSSDGWDTSLYSGNTIYF. The CDR3 DNA reads as TGTGCCAGCAGCTCAGACGGATGGGACACCTCGCTTTACTCTGGAAACACCATATATTTT.

The chain carries TRBV9 and TRBJ2-1, with TRBD2 identical over 12 bases. CDR1 is SGDLS and CDR2 is YYNGEE in the germline V gene. The CDR3 consists of 17 residues. Trimming at V came to 4 bases and at J to 2 bases, leaving 7 bases not matched to a gene. CDR3 coding DNA: TGTGCCAGCAGCTCCCGACTAGCGGGGGACCCCTACAATGAGCAGTTCTTC. It yields the protein CASSSRLAGDPYNEQFF.

This chain uses TRBV7-8 with TRBJ2-5; 9 bases match TRBD1. The V and J ends lost 5 bases and 3 bases, in that order; junction bases with no gene match: 4. CDR1 is SGHVS, CDR2 FQNEAQ, per germline. This CDR3 region has 14 residues. CDR3 region: CASSHGQGKETQYF. CDR3 in DNA: TGTGCCAGCAGCCACGGACAGGGGAAAGAGACCCAGTACTTC. Full variable domain (outside the CDR3, taken from reference TRBV7-8 and TRBJ2-5): GAGVSQSPRYKVAKRGQDVALRCDPISGHVSLFWYQQALGQGPEFLTYFQNEAQLDKSGLPSDRFFAERPEGSVSTLKIQRTQQEDSAVYLCASSHGQGKETQYFGPGTRLLVL.

V gene TRBV6-6 combines with J gene TRBJ2-2; 9 bases agree with TRBD2. The CDR3 consists of 16 residues. The ends lost 7 bases at V and 1 base at J; junction bases unmatched: 7. Germline CDR1 reads MNHNY; CDR2 reads SVGAGI (reference sequence). CDR3 region: CASNTGLAMNTGELFF. For the CDR3, the DNA is TGTGCCAGCAATACGGGACTAGCCATGAACACCGGGGAGCTGTTTTTT.

Here the CDR3 reads CASSSPGSEAFF. The CDR3 DNA sequence: TGTGCCAGCAGCTCTCCTGGGAGTGAAGCTTTCTTT. This rearrangement joins TRBV5-6 to TRBJ1-1; D gene ambiguous. Germline lookup yields CDR1 SGHDT and CDR2 YYEEEE. The CDR3 runs 12 residues. V was shortened by 3 bases and J by 7 bases, with 10 bases between the two germline ends.

The J gene is TRBJ1-2, the V gene TRBV7-3; 9 bases agree with TRBD1. Germline CDR1 SGHTA, CDR2 FQGTGA. The CDR3 extends over 16 amino acids. V was clipped by 5 bases and J by 7 bases; unmatched bases: 14. This chain's CDR3 is CASSQTGGYNFGGYTF. CDR3 nucleotide sequence: TGTGCCAGCAGCCAAACAGGGGGCTACAATTTTGGTGGCTACACCTTC.

There are many counts of this clonotype. The J gene is TRBJ2-7, the V gene TRBV12-3 or TRBV12-4; tentative D call: TRBD1 (5 bases). The CDR3 sequence is 14 residues long. Trimming stripped 4 bases from V and 4 bases from J, with 14 bases between. The CDR3 DNA reads TGTGCCAGCAGTTACGACAGCTCCGCGTACGAGCAGTACTTC. This encodes CASSYDSSAYEQYF.

The chain uses TRBV5-1 and TRBJ2-2; tentative D call: TRBD1 (6 bases). This CDR3 comprises 15 residues. The V gene lost 3 bases and the J gene lost 6 bases, with 15 bases spanning the gap. Germline CDR1 reads SGHRS; CDR2 reads YFSETQ. For the CDR3, the DNA is TGCGCCAGCAGCTCCACAGGGTACAACGCCGGGGAGCTGTTTTTT. Translated, it gives CASSSTGYNAGELFF.

The J gene is TRBJ2-7, the V gene TRBV2; 8 nucleotides align to TRBD2. CDR1 and CDR2 (germline): SNHLY, FYNNEI. This CDR3 has 16 residues. V shed 3 bases, J shed 0 bases, and the junction held 7 bases outside the gene matches. This chain's CDR3 is CASSEWTSLDSYEQYF. In DNA, the CDR3 is TGTGCCAGCAGTGAGTGGACTAGCTTGGACTCCTACGAGCAGTACTTC. Looking up the rest from reference TRBV2 and TRBJ2-7 gives the full variable domain: EPEVTQTPSHQVTQMGQEVILRCVPISNHLYFYWYRQILGQKVEFLVSFYNNEISEKSEIFDDQFSVERPDGSNFTLKIRSTKLEDSAMYFCASSEWTSLDSYEQYFGPGTRLTVT.

The chain is built from TRBV5-1 and TRBJ2-2; no firm D call. CDR1 and CDR2 from the germline V gene are SGHRS and YFSETQ. CDR3 size: 16 residues. Trimming removed 4 bases from V and 1 base from J, with 14 bases in between. CDR3 sequence (DNA): TGCGCCAGCAGCAATGATAACATCGGGAACACCGGGGAGCTGTTTTTT. Protein sequence: CASSNDNIGNTGELFF.

This clonotype was detected only a few times. V and J are TRBV28 and TRBJ1-1, with a possible D match to TRBD1 (6 bases). CDR1 is MDHEN, CDR2 SYDVKM, per germline. Trimming cost V 10 bases and J 4 bases, with 28 bases left between them. The CDR3 covers 17 residues. Written as DNA, the CDR3 is TGTGCCACATTCGCCGGACGTTTCCTGAGAGGGGGCACTGAAGCTTTCTTT. Its protein is CATFAGRFLRGGTEAFF.

CDR3 sequence (DNA): TGTGCCATCAGCGACCGGGACAGCTCCTACGAGCAGTACTTC. It is translated as CAISDRDSSYEQYF. The V and J genes are TRBV10-3 and TRBJ2-7, with 7 bases identical to TRBD1. Per germline, CDR1 ENHRY and CDR2 SYGVKD. The J segment lost 0 bases and the V segment lost 6 bases, leaving 5 bases of the junction unmatched. The CDR3 runs to 14 residues.

This chain connects TRBV28 to TRBJ2-3; 8 bases fit TRBD1. Germline CDR1 MDHEN, CDR2 SYDVKM. With V trimmed by 3 bases and J by 5 bases, 7 bases remained unmatched. CDR3 length: 15 amino acids. The CDR3 DNA reads TGTGCCAGCAGTTTGATACAGGGGGAAAGAGATACGCAGTATTTT. It is translated as CASSLIQGERDTQYF.

This clonotype was detected once. The chain joins TRBV5-6 to TRBJ2-1, with 14 positions matching TRBD2. V was clipped by 5 bases and J by 3 bases; unmatched bases: 7. Germline CDR1 reads SGHDT; CDR2 reads YYEEEE. The CDR3 is 17 amino acids. CDR3 amino acids: CASSPTSGRGLYNEQFF. In nucleotides, the CDR3 is TGTGCCAGCAGTCCGACTAGCGGGAGGGGTCTCTACAATGAGCAGTTCTTC.

V and J are TRBV19 and TRBJ1-2; 7 bases fit TRBD1. J was trimmed by 4 bases and V by 6 bases; bases with no gene match: 8. CDR3 length equals 14 residues. Per germline, CDR1 LNHDA and CDR2 SQIVND (reference sequence). CDR3 amino acids: CASRPGTAIYGYTF. The CDR3 DNA is TGTGCCAGTAGGCCCGGGACAGCGATCTATGGCTACACCTTC.

This chain joins TRBV6-2 or TRBV6-3 and TRBJ1-5, with 7 bases fitting TRBD1. This CDR3 is 16 amino acids long. CDR1 and CDR2 (germline): MNHEY, SVGEGT. The ends lost 0 bases at V and 4 bases at J; junction bases unmatched: 6. This CDR3 is CASSYSSPGGNQPQHF. The CDR3 DNA reads TGTGCCAGCAGTTACTCCTCCCCAGGGGGGAATCAGCCCCAGCATTTT.

Many counts were recorded for this clonotype. This chain links TRBV7-6 with TRBJ2-7; D perhaps matches TRBD1 (6 bases). The CDR3 is 13 amino acids. Germline values: CDR1 SGHVS, CDR2 FNYEAQ. The germline V and J ends were trimmed by 5 bases and 3 bases, with 11 bases remaining between them. CDR3 DNA sequence: TGTGCCAGCAGCCGTCGGGACAACTACGAGCAGTACTTC. Translation gives CASSRRDNYEQYF.

This clonotype was counted only a few times. The rearrangement joins TRBV20-1 to TRBJ1-2; no definite D call. The CDR3 is 12 amino acids. The germline CDR1 and CDR2 sequences are DFQATT and SNEGSKA (reference sequence). The V gene lost 8 bases and the J gene lost 8 bases, with 18 bases spanning the gap. CDR3 protein: CSSRRELWGYTF. The DNA of the CDR3 is TGCAGTTCACGCCGGGAGCTTTGGGGCTACACCTTC.

The chain links TRBV12-3 or TRBV12-4 to TRBJ1-1, with 7 nucleotides matching TRBD1. The CDR3 has 14 amino acids. V dropped 5 bases and J dropped 7; count of bases not matched to a gene: 10. CDR3: CASSPFGTAYEAFF. The CDR3 DNA is TGTGCCAGCAGTCCTTTTGGGACAGCTTATGAAGCTTTCTTT.

The chain is built from TRBV28 and TRBJ2-2; 7 bases line up with TRBD2. J was trimmed by 2 bases and V by 6 bases; bases with no gene match: 9. CDR1 and CDR2 from the germline V gene are MDHEN and SYDVKM. The CDR3 totals 16 residues. In nucleotides, the CDR3 is TGTGCCAGCAGCCTCCGGGCGGGAGCTAACACCGGGGAGCTGTTTTTT. It specifies CASSLRAGANTGELFF.

In its sample, this clonotype was seen a few times. J is TRBJ2-2 and V is TRBV19; no firm D call. The germline V gene has CDR1 LNHDA and CDR2 SQIVND (reference sequence). The CDR3 length is 14 residues. Trimming pared 3 bases from V and 0 bases from J, leaving 5 bases between. This CDR3 is CASSIQSNTGELFF. The CDR3 nucleotides read TGTGCCAGTAGTATCCAGTCGAACACCGGGGAGCTGTTTTTT.

The gene calls are TRBV27 and TRBJ2-3; D is ambiguous. The germline V gene encodes CDR1 MNHEY and CDR2 SMNVEV (reference sequence). The V gene lost 4 bases and the J gene lost 6 bases, with 8 bases spanning the gap. The CDR3 spans 12 residues. The chain's CDR3 is CASSSYSDTQYF. The CDR3 nucleotides are TGTGCCAGCAGTTCTTATAGCGATACGCAGTATTTT.

The CDR3 reads CASSYSLGAGQGNTEAFF. CDR3 sequence (DNA): TGTGCCAGCAGTTACTCGTTGGGTGCGGGGCAGGGGAACACTGAAGCTTTCTTT. The chain carries TRBV6-5 and TRBJ1-1; D possibly corresponds to TRBD1 (5 bases). The V and J ends lost 0 bases and 1 base respectively, with 18 bases between them. The CDR3 is 18 amino acids. The V gene's germline CDR1 is MNHEY and CDR2 SVGAGI.

J is TRBJ1-5 and V is TRBV15; a possible D gene is TRBD1 (6 bases). V was cut by 6 bases and J by 0 bases, with 9 bases left in between. CDR1 is LNHNV, CDR2 YYDKDF, per germline (reference sequence). The CDR3 is made up of 14 amino acids. The CDR3 loop reads CATRETGSNQPQHF. The DNA for the CDR3 is TGTGCCACCAGAGAGACAGGTAGCAATCAGCCCCAGCATTTT.

The V call is TRBV18, the J call TRBJ1-2; D may be TRBD1 (6 bases). CDR3 length: 15 residues. The germline V and J ends were trimmed by 3 bases and 7 bases, with 18 bases remaining between them. Per germline, CDR1 KGHSH and CDR2 LQKENI. The CDR3 is CASSPEPQGLVGYTF. In DNA, the CDR3 is TGTGCCAGCTCACCTGAGCCACAGGGTTTAGTTGGCTACACCTTC.

V usage is TRBV18 and J usage is TRBJ1-4; unclear D gene. The closer fit of TRBJ2-2 to the DNA end suggests the J call may be wrong. CDR1 is KGHSH and CDR2 is LQKENI in the germline V gene. The CDR3 sequence is 11 residues long. CDR3 residues: CASSSDTELFF. The CDR3 nucleotides read TGTGCCAGCTCATCAGACACGGAGCTGTTTTTT.

This clonotype was seen only a few times. The V gene is TRBV4-1, the J gene TRBJ2-1; 10 bases are a match to TRBD2. The CDR3 extends over 17 amino acids. V gave up 2 bases and J gave up 6 bases; unmatched junction bases: 10. Germline CDR1 MGHRA, CDR2 YSYEKL. The CDR3, as DNA: TGCGCCAGCAGCCAAAAGGGAGCGGGAGGGCCGGTCAATGAGCAGTTCTTC. This encodes CASSQKGAGGPVNEQFF.

V is TRBV28 and J is TRBJ2-7, with D perhaps TRBD1 (5 bases). The CDR3 contains 12 residues. Trimming shortened V by 6 bases and J by 4 bases, and 10 bases separated the two germline ends. The germline gives CDR1 MDHEN, CDR2 SYDVKM. CDR3 protein: CASSQTEYEQYF. For the CDR3, the DNA is TGTGCCAGCAGCCAGACAGAATACGAGCAGTACTTC.

This clonotype was picked up a small number of times. The gene calls are TRBV19 and TRBJ1-5; weak D call: TRBD1 (6 bases). Germline CDR1 reads LNHDA; CDR2 reads SQIVND (reference sequence). The CDR3 consists of 16 residues. Trimming took off 3 bases at V and 4 bases at J, with 16 bases between the two ends. This CDR3 is CASSILSRGENQPQHF. CDR3 DNA sequence: TGTGCCAGTAGTATCCTATCCAGGGGCGAAAATCAGCCCCAGCATTTT. Looking up the rest from reference TRBV19 and TRBJ1-5 gives the full variable domain: DGGITQSPKYLFRKEGQNVTLSCEQNLNHDAMYWYRQDPGQGLRLIYYSQIVNDFQKGDIAEGYSVSREKKESFPLTVTSAQKNPTAFYLCASSILSRGENQPQHFGDGTRLSIL.

CDR3 region: CASSGLGLAKNIQYF. The DNA for the CDR3 is TGTGCCAGCAGTGGGTTGGGGCTAGCCAAAAACATTCAGTACTTC. The V and J genes are TRBV5-5 and TRBJ2-4, with D maybe TRBD1 (5 bases). The germline V gene has CDR1 SGHKS and CDR2 YYEKEE (reference sequence). Trimming removed 5 bases from V and 0 bases from J, with 12 bases in between. CDR3 length: 15 amino acids.

V gene TRBV13 combines with J gene TRBJ1-1; D unresolved. This CDR3 contains 14 residues. Trimming stripped 5 bases from V and 2 bases from J, with 12 bases between. Germline V CDR1 and CDR2: PRHDT, FYEKMQ (reference sequence). The CDR3 region has the DNA TGTGCCAGCAGCCGTGCAGGACCCAACACTGAAGCTTTCTTT. The encoded protein is CASSRAGPNTEAFF.

The chain joins TRBV2 to TRBJ2-2; D uncertain. The CDR3 sequence is 15 residues long. CDR1 and CDR2 (germline): SNHLY, FYNNEI. With 7 bases removed from V and 1 base from J, the gap between germline ends came to 13 bases. The CDR3: CASKSQVLNTGELFF. The DNA for the CDR3 is TGTGCCAGCAAGAGTCAGGTCCTGAACACCGGGGAGCTGTTTTTT.